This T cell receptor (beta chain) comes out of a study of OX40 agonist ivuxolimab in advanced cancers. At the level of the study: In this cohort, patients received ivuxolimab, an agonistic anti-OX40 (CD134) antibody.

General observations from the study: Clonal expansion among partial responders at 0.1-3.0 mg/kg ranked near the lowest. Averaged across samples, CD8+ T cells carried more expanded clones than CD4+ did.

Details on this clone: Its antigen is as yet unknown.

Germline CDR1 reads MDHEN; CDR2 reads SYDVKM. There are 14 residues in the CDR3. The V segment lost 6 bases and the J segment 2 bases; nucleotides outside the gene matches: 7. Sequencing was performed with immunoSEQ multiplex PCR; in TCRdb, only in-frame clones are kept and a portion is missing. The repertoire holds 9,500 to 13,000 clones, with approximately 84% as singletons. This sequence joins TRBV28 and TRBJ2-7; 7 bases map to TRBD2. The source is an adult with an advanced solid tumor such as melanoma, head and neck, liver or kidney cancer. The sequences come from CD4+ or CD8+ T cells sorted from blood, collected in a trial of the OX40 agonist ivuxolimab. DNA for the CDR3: TGTGCCAGCAGCCTACTAGCGATAACCTACGAGCAGTACTTC. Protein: CASSLLAITYEQYF. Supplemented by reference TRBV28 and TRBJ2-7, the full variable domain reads DVKVTQSSRYLVKRTGEKVFLECVQDMDHENMFWYRQDPGLGLRLIYFSYDVKMKEKGDIPEGYSVSREKKERFSLILESASTNQTSMYLCASSLLAITYEQYFGPGTRLTVT.